One T cell receptor (beta chain) is described in this entry. Its antigen is as yet unknown. Produced via immunoSEQ multiplex PCR; TCRdb's table is partial and in-frame only. Of 250,000 to 300,000 clones listed, 90% to 95% were seen once; the top ten hold approximately 0.52%. This entry comes from a study of T cell responses to AZD1222 COVID-19 vaccine. Study-wide points: The study identified only 6 or 7 AZD1222 recipients as seropositive at baseline.

Trimming took 1 base from V and 4 from J; bases not matched to a gene: 10. The CDR3 runs 16 residues. Germline assignment: CDR1 SQVTM and CDR2 ANQGSEA. The chain carries TRBV29-1 and TRBJ2-1, with 7 bases that match TRBD2. The starting material was peripheral blood, obtained 28 days after the second AZD1222 dose. The sequence derives from an adult who received the AZD1222 COVID-19 vaccine. Written as DNA, the CDR3 is TGCAGCGTTGAAGGGACCCTAGCGGTAAAATACAATGAGCAGTTCTTC. Translating it yields CSVEGTLAVKYNEQFF.